This T cell receptor (beta chain) was identified during a study of T cell changes during pregnancy in multiple sclerosis (dated by TCRdb to between 2018 and 2021). A note on the overall study: Changes in the T cell repertoire over the course of pregnancy were examined in this study in women with multiple sclerosis.

Worth noting for this clone: Its specific antigen is unknown. Nothing much larger sits one base from this clone, and base qualities are not available.

Per the germline V gene, SGDLS is the CDR1 and YYNGEE is the CDR2. Trimming takes 2 bases from V and 6 bases from J, and the germline ends sit 10 bases apart. The CDR3 contains 13 residues, cysteine and phenylalanine counted. CDR3 DNA only is kept here, 39 bases in frame from base 1. The library was prepared using the immunoSEQ multiplex PCR assay. Held by TCRdb, this immuneACCESS table contains in-frame sequences only and omits some clones. Under half of the omission traces to an unresolved V gene where checked; the cause of the rest is unknown. The sample yields about 53,000 clones; roughly 91% were counted once. The ten largest clones add up to 0.45% to 0.5% of the sample.

The receptor chain draws on TRBV9 and TRBJ2-3, and possibly TRBD2, on 6 matching bases. The TCR was taken from a female donor with multiple sclerosis, enrolled in a pregnancy study. The sample consisted of CD4+ T cells from peripheral blood mononuclear cells, taken in the third trimester of pregnancy. The DNA is TGTGCCAGCAGCGTGTTTGGGGGGGATACGCAGTATTTT. This codes for CASSVFGGDTQYF.